This T cell receptor (beta chain) was identified in a study of PD-L1 blockade in urothelial cancer. In the study overall: About 85% of the roughly 30 patients comprised males who had bladder-origin urothelial cancer. Samples of blood were analyzed 3 weeks (second dose) and 6 weeks after treatment start. Per blood sample, T cells had a median of roughly 150,000.

With 4 bases clipped from V and 7 bases from J, the junction kept 5 bases outside the gene matches. CDR3 length: 15 residues. Germline CDR1 is SGDLS and CDR2 is YYNGEE. The investigators introduced synthetic TCR analog templates into each PCR as spikes. Using immunoSEQ multiplex PCR, the repertoire was profiled, and TCRdb retains in-frame clones only, with some absent. This table holds tens of thousands of clones, around 90% found once. This receptor was obtained from a man in his fifties with urothelial cancer. V gene TRBV9 combines with J gene TRBJ2-2; TRBD2 aligns across 12 bases. The specimen was PBMCs, collected around atezolizumab (anti-PD-L1) treatment. The DNA for the CDR3 is TGTGCCAGCAGCCAGACTAGCGGGAGTGTCGGGGAGCTGTTTTTT. It translates to CASSQTSGSVGELFF. Based on the CDR3 plus reference TRBV9 and TRBJ2-2, the full variable domain is DSGVTQTPKHLITATGQRVTLRCSPRSGDLSVYWYQQSLDQGLQFLIQYYNGEERAKGNILERFSAQQFPDLHSELNLSSLELGDSALYFCASSQTSGSVGELFFGEGSRLTVL.